This paragraph covers one TCR beta chain sequence. CDR3 length: 14 amino acids. Deletions cut 7 bases from V and 5 bases from J, with 15 bases between. Germline values: CDR1 MDHEN, CDR2 SYDVKM. In the original analysis: Using reference gene primer amplification, nucleated cell counts were estimated. Only in-frame clones appear in the TCRdb table, and some are missing; sequencing was by immunoSEQ multiplex PCR. That table furnishes V, J and clone size, whereas the DNA furnished D and trimming. The sample lists roughly 66,000 clones, 91% occurring once. The sample comes from a study of blood T cell repertoires in COVID-19. Study overall: Sites across the United States, Italy and Spain contributed samples from acute and convalescent COVID-19.

The TCR was taken from a human donor in a cohort sampled during active COVID-19. Material: peripheral blood. V and J are TRBV28 and TRBJ1-5; unclear D gene. For the CDR3, the DNA is TGTGCCAGCAAGCGACTACAGAGGCATCAGCCCCAGCATTTT. This sequence encodes CASKRLQRHQPQHF.